Listed here is a single TCR beta chain. The target antigen is unknown. The sample belongs to a study of cytomegalovirus exposure and HLA in healthy donors. The germline CDR1 and CDR2 sequences are SGHNT and YYREEE (reference sequence). This CDR3 spans 17 amino acids. With 0 bases removed from V and 2 bases from J, the gap between germline ends came to 16 bases. The PCR used 60 Vbeta and 13 Jbeta primers. Profiling relied on immunoSEQ multiplex PCR, and the TCRdb table lists in-frame clones only, not all of them. This table has 200,000 to 250,000 clones, roughly 90% appearing once. Study results and caveats: Being productive about 87% or about 30% of the time was typical of most TCR beta V segments in an earlier analysis. Associated with cytomegalovirus, according to the listing, were around 170 TCR beta chains. A later analysis appeared to link common viral pathogens to several of the most significant clusters.

V usage is TRBV5-4 and J usage is TRBJ2-3, with no clear D. Material for sequencing was PBMCs. The source of this sequence is a woman aged 18-35 years in good health and CMV-seronegative. The CDR3: CASSLAGSDPFTDTQYF. As DNA, the CDR3 is TGTGCCAGCAGCTTGGCCGGGTCAGACCCATTCACAGATACGCAGTATTTT.